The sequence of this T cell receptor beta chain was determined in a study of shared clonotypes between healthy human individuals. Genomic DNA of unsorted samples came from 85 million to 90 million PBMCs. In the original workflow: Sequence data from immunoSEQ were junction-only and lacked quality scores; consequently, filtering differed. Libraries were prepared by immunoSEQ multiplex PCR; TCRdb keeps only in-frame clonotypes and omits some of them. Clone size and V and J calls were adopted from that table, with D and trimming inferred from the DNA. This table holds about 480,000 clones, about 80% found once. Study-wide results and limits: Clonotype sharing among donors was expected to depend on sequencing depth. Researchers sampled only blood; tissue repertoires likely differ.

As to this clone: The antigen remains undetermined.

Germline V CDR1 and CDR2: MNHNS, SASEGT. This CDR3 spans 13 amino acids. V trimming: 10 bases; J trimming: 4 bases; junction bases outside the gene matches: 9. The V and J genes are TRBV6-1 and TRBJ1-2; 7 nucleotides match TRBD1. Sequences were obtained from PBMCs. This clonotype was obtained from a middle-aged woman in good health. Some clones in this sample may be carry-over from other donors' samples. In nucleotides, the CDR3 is TGTGCCACGATCAGGGGGGACAGCTATGGCTACACCTTC. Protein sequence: CATIRGDSYGYTF.